A single TCR beta chain is shown here with its context. Profiled with immunoSEQ multiplex PCR; TCRdb holds only in-frame clones, not every one. The sample includes under 550,000 clones, approximately 90% seen only once; the top ten take 0.7% to 0.85%. The data were taken from a study of blood T cell repertoires in COVID-19. The wider study: The analysed material was cDNA or gDNA that came from T cells, B-cell-depleted T cells, or PBMCs.

The CDR3 sequence is 18 residues long. After removal of 3 bases from V and 11 bases from J, the junction contained 13 bases not matched to a gene. Per the germline V gene, CDR1 is MNHNS and CDR2 is SASEGT. V is TRBV6-1 and J is TRBJ2-1; 16 nucleotides match TRBD2. This receptor was identified in a man younger than 35 with COVID-19, enrolled during active disease. The sample comprised peripheral blood. CDR3: CASSDLFGTSGGASKQFF. Here the CDR3 DNA reads TGTGCCAGCAGTGATCTTTTTGGGACTAGCGGGGGGGCTAGTAAGCAGTTCTTC.